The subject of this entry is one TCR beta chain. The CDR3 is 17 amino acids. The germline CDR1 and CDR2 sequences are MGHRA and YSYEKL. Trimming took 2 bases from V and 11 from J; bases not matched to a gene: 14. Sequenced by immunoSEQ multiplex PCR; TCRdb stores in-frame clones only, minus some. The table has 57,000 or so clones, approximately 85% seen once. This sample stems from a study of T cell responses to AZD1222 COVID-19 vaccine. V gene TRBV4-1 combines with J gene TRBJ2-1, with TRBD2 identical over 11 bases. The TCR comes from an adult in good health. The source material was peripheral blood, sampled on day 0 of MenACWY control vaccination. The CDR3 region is CASSQSGTSGSKKKQFF. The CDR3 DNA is TGCGCCAGCAGCCAATCCGGCACTAGCGGGAGCAAAAAGAAGCAGTTCTTC.